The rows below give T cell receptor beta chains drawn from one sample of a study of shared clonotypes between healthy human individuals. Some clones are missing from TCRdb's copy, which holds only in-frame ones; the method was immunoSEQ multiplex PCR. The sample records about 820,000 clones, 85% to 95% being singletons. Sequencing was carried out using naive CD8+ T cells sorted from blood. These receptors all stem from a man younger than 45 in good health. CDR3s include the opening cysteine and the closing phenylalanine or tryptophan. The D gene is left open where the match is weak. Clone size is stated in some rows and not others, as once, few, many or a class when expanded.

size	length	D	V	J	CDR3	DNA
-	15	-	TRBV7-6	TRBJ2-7	CASSPDPGQFYEQYF	TGTGCCAGCAGCCCAGACCCCGGACAGTTTTACGAGCAGTACTTC
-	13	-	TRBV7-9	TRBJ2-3	CASSRVGTDTQYF	TGTGCCAGCAGCCGAGTAGGCACAGATACGCAGTATTTT
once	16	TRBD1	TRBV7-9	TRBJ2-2	CASSSEGQGNTGELFF	TGTGCCAGCAGCTCAGAAGGACAGGGTAACACCGGGGAGCTGTTTTTT
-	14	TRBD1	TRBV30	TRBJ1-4	CAWTQGTGAEKLFF	TGTGCCTGGACCCAGGGGACAGGGGCTGAAAAACTGTTTTTT
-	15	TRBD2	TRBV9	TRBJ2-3	CASSTWTSSADTQYF	TGTGCCAGCAGCACCTGGACTAGTTCTGCAGATACGCAGTATTTT
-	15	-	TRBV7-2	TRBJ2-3	CASSFYRGGIYTQYF	TGTGCCAGCAGCTTCTATCGAGGGGGAATTTATACGCAGTATTTT
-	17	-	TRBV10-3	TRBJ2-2	CAISESDGWGNTGELFF	TGTGCCATCAGTGAGTCCGACGGGTGGGGGAACACCGGGGAGCTGTTTTTT
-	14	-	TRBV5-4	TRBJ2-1	CASSATGLSNEQFF	TGTGCCAGCAGCGCCACGGGACTTAGCAATGAGCAGTTCTTC
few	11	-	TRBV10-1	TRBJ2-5	CASNAVGTQYF	TGCGCCAGCAATGCTGTAGGGACCCAGTACTTC
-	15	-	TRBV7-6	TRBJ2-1	CASSSSGGSYNEQFF	TGTGCCAGCAGCTCATCAGGTGGTTCCTACAATGAGCAGTTCTTC
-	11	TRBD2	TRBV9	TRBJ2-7	CASGGDYEQYF	TGTGCCAGCGGGGGGGACTACGAGCAGTACTTC
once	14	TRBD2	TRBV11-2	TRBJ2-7	CASSLSGTTYEQYF	TGTGCCAGCAGTCTTAGCGGGACCACCTACGAGCAGTACTTC
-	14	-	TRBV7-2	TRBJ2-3	CASSLVGSADTQYF	TGTGCCAGCAGCTTGGTTGGCTCTGCAGATACGCAGTATTTT
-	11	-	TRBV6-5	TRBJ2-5	CATEEKETQYF	TGTGCCACAGAAGAAAAAGAGACCCAGTACTTC
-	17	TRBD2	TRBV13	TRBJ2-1	CASSNGGRAVTYNEQFF	TGTGCCAGCAGCAACGGCGGGAGGGCCGTGACCTACAATGAGCAGTTCTTC
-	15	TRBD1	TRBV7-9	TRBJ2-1	CASSLGDSSYNEQFF	TGTGCCAGCAGCTTAGGGGACAGCTCCTACAATGAGCAGTTCTTC
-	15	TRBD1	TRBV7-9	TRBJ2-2	CASRPTGVYTGELFF	TGTGCCAGCAGACCTACAGGGGTCTACACCGGGGAGCTGTTTTTT
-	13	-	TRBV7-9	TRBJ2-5	CASSRLAEETQYF	TGTGCCAGCAGTCGTCTCGCGGAAGAGACCCAGTACTTC
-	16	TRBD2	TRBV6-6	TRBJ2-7	CASSYSSAGAFYEQYF	TGTGCCAGCAGTTACTCGTCCGCGGGAGCCTTCTACGAGCAGTACTTC
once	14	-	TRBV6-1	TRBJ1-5	CASKQGFSNQPQHF	TGTGCCAGCAAACAGGGCTTTAGCAATCAGCCCCAGCATTTT
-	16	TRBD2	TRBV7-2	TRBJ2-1	CASSSIAGSSYNEQFF	TGTGCCAGCAGCTCTATAGCGGGGAGCTCCTACAATGAGCAGTTCTTC
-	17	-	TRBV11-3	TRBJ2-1	CASSSLDTLGPYNEQFF	TGTGCCAGCAGCTCTTTGGACACCTTGGGCCCTTACAATGAGCAGTTCTTC
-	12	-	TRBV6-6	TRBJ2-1	CASSPGYNEQFF	TGTGCCAGCAGCCCCGGTTACAATGAGCAGTTCTTC
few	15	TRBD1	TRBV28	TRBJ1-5	CASRSGQTSNQPQHF	TGTGCCAGCAGATCGGGACAGACTAGCAATCAGCCCCAGCATTTT
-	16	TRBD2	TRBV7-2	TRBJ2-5	CASSLSSGRFQETQYF	TGTGCCAGCAGCTTAAGTAGCGGGAGGTTTCAAGAGACCCAGTACTTC
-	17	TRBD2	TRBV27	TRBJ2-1	CASSLLGTSGTYNEQFF	TGTGCCAGCAGTTTATTGGGGACTAGCGGGACATACAATGAGCAGTTCTTC
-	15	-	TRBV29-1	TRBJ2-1	CSVPWAPSSYNEQFF	TGCAGCGTTCCGTGGGCACCGAGCTCCTACAATGAGCAGTTCTTC
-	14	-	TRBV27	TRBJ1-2	CASRPGGPNYGYTF	TGTGCCAGCAGGCCGGGCGGACCTAACTATGGCTACACCTTC
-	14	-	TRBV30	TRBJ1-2	CAWSSGRRRDGYTF	TGTGCCTGGAGTTCTGGCAGGCGAAGGGATGGCTACACCTTC
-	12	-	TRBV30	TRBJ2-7	CAWSVRAYEQYF	TGTGCCTGGAGTGTACGGGCTTACGAGCAGTACTTC
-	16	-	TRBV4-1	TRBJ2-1	CASSQYPADLDEGQFF	TGCGCCAGCAGCCAATACCCCGCAGACCTTGATGAGGGGCAGTTCTTC
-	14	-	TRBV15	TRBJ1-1	CATSRMGLHTEAFF	TGTGCCACCAGCAGAATGGGGCTTCACACTGAAGCTTTCTTT
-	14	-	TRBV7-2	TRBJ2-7	CASSSMVSSYEQYF	TGTGCCAGCAGCTCCATGGTTAGCTCCTACGAGCAGTACTTC
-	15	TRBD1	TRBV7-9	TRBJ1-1	CASSSDRGGFTEAFF	TGTGCCAGCAGCTCGGACAGGGGGGGATTTACTGAAGCTTTCTTT
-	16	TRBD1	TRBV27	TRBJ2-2	CASSRGTGANTGELFF	TGTGCCAGCAGTCGTGGGACAGGTGCGAACACCGGGGAGCTGTTTTTT
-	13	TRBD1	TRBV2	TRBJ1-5	CASSNTGEQPQHF	TGTGCCAGCAGCAATACAGGGGAGCAGCCCCAGCATTTT
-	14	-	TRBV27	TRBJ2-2	CASSWGLLTGELFF	TGTGCCAGCAGTTGGGGACTCCTCACCGGGGAGCTGTTTTTT
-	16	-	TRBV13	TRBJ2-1	CASSTTLQENYNEQFF	TGTGCCAGCAGCACCACTCTACAGGAAAACTACAATGAGCAGTTCTTC